This entry describes one T cell receptor (beta chain). The same CDR3 can be traced to other DNA sequences in this sample. Seattle patient enrollment occurred during active infection, with longitudinal follow-up thereafter. Germline V lookup: CDR1 MGHRA, CDR2 YSYEKL. The CDR3 contains 15 residues. The V and J ends lost 1 base and 5 bases, in that order; junction bases with no gene match: 7. The source of the sample is a study of blood T cell repertoires in COVID-19. At the level of the study: Some COVID-19 samples were acute and others convalescent; all came from the United States, Italy and Spain. T cells, B-cell-depleted T cells, or PBMCs supplied cDNA or gDNA.

In the original analysis: Estimates of nucleated cell counts were drawn from the amplification of reference gene primers. Only in-frame clones appear in the TCRdb table, and some are missing; sequencing was by immunoSEQ multiplex PCR. D and trimming come from the DNA, and the V and J calls and clone size come from that table. The sample holds 250,000 to 350,000 clones; approximately 85% are singletons and the top ten take 0.87%. The chain employs TRBV4-1 and TRBJ1-1; TRBD1 matches at 7 bases. Sequencing used peripheral blood. The sequence derives from a human donor with COVID-19, enrolled during active disease. The donor label of this sample is uncertain. The CDR3 DNA sequence: TGCGCCAGCAGCCAAGCATATAGGGGGCGAACTGAAGCTTTCTTT. This gives the protein CASSQAYRGRTEAFF.